This section outlines one TCR beta chain sequence together with its context. This record belongs to a study of blood T cell repertoires in COVID-19. Profiled with immunoSEQ multiplex PCR; TCRdb holds only in-frame clones, not every one. The data hold approximately 60,000 clones, with almost 80% observed a single time. The germline gives CDR1 LNHNV, CDR2 YYDKDF (reference sequence). The V and J ends lost 3 bases and 5 bases respectively, with 14 bases between them. This CDR3 comprises 15 residues. This TCR derives from a man aged 55-75 years with acute or convalescent COVID-19. Sequencing input: peripheral blood. This chain uses TRBV15 with TRBJ1-3; D might be TRBD1 (5 bases). CDR3 protein: CATSSWTRTRNTIYF. Here the CDR3 DNA reads TGTGCCACCAGCAGTTGGACAAGGACCAGAAACACCATATATTTT.